This T cell receptor (beta chain) was documented in a study of blood T cell repertoires in COVID-19. Overall study context: The samples span acute and convalescent COVID-19 from the United States, Italy and Spain. Sources were T cells, B-cell-depleted T cells, or PBMCs; the material itself was cDNA or gDNA.

In the authors' methods: Amplification of reference gene primers was used by the study to estimate nucleated cell counts. Clones were sequenced by immunoSEQ multiplex PCR, and TCRdb holds only the in-frame ones, with some missing. V and J calls and clone size are those listed in that table; D and trimming were worked out from the DNA. The sample has 70,000 to 100,000 clones, about 90% seen once. J lost 5 bases, V lost 5 bases, and 10 bases had no gene match. The CDR3 is 16 residues long. The germline V gene has CDR1 SGHTA and CDR2 FQGNSA. The receptor comes from a woman older than 75 with active or convalescent COVID-19. V usage is TRBV7-2 and J usage is TRBJ2-5; 11 positions agree with TRBD1. Sequences were obtained from peripheral blood. The CDR3 reads CASSTRTGGVVETQYF. CDR3 sequence (DNA): TGTGCCAGCAGCACGCGGACAGGGGGCGTAGTTGAGACCCAGTACTTC.